Sequencing of this TCR beta chain was carried out in a study of post-analysis software for immune sequencing data. Study as a whole: Courses of disease covered relapsing-remitting, secondary progressive and progressive-relapsing multiple sclerosis.

Tagging with unique molecular identifiers was a feature of the TCR beta cDNA libraries. TCRdb re-called the PCR reads with MiXCR, one entry per CDR3 protein. The sample lists some 240,000 distinct CDR3 sequences, about 38% seen once, with roughly 4.8% in the top ten. Notes on the study in general: Higher frequency in patients than in controls was seen for roughly 5 TRBV segments, with TRBV5-6, TRBV5-1 and TRBV20-1 among them.

In regard to this clonotype: Its antigen is unidentified. This may arise from a read error, as a much more abundant clone is one base away.

The CDR3 is 13 amino acids. Germline V gene lookup returns CDR1 SGHRS and CDR2 YFSETQ. V usage is TRBV5-1 and J usage is TRBJ2-7; the D call may be TRBD1 or TRBD2 (5 bases each). The J call may be mistaken, given a closer DNA end match to TRBJ2-5. The clonotype comes from a girl between 10 and 17 years old with multiple sclerosis. The material sequenced was blood. CDR3 DNA sequence: TGCGCCAGCAGCTTAAACGGGGACGAGACCCAGTACTTC. It specifies CASSLNGDETQYF.